These T cell receptor beta chains were read from a single sample in a study of human T cells and chemical hapten exposure. TCRdb redid the calling of the RACE reads with MiXCR, one entry per CDR3 protein. The top ten hold roughly 7.9% of the sample, which has approximately 350,000 distinct CDR3 sequences, roughly 6.9% seen once. Sequenced here: whole blood, sampled in connection with sensitization to the hapten diphenylcyclopropenone (DPC). These receptors originate from a woman aged 18-30 years with alopecia areata. Some clones in this sample may be carry-over from other donors' samples. Each CDR3 is given with its conserved first and last residue. D genes are given only for firm matches. Expanded clones are given a class, and other clones once, few, many or no size at all.

TRBV12-3/TRBV12-4	few	TRBJ1-5	-	CASSPLDKDLSNQPQHF	TGTGCCAGCAGTCCGTTGGATAAGGACCTTAGCAATCAGCCCCAGCATTTT
TRBV20-1	many	TRBJ2-1	-	CSARDTSSYNEQFF	TGCAGTGCTAGAGATACCAGCTCCTACAATGAGCAGTTCTTC
TRBV7-3	many	TRBJ2-2	-	CASSPIGMNTGELFF	TGTGCCAGCAGTCCGATCGGAATGAACACCGGGGAGCTGTTTTTT
TRBV11-2	-	TRBJ2-3	-	CASSFGEQSFSTDTQYF	TGTGCCAGCAGCTTCGGGGAACAGAGCTTTAGCACAGATACGCAGTATTTT
TRBV7-9	few	TRBJ2-2	-	CASSRVVDGGELFF	TGTGCCAGCAGCCGGGTCGTTGATGGCGGGGAGCTGTTTTTT
TRBV12-3/TRBV12-4	many	TRBJ2-6	-	CASSFHGRLSGANVLTF	TGTGCCAGCAGTTTCCACGGACGGCTCTCTGGGGCCAACGTCCTGACTTTC
TRBV5-1	many	TRBJ2-7	-	CASSTDRASYEQYF	TGCGCCAGCAGCACCGACAGAGCCTCCTACGAGCAGTACTTC
TRBV7-3	many	TRBJ2-1	-	CASSSAGGVYNEQFF	TGTGCCAGCAGCTCCGCCGGGGGCGTATACAATGAGCAGTTCTTC
TRBV7-2	many	TRBJ2-3	-	CASSLDGRYTDTQYF	TGTGCCAGCAGCTTGGACGGCAGATACACAGATACGCAGTATTTT
TRBV7-8	many	TRBJ1-4	TRBD1	CASSSGGVGEKLFF	TGTGCCAGCAGCTCAGGGGGCGTCGGTGAAAAACTGTTTTTT
TRBV2	-	TRBJ2-5	-	CASVRAAQETQYF	TGTGCCAGCGTGAGGGCGGCCCAAGAGACCCAGTACTTC
TRBV19	-	TRBJ1-2	TRBD1	CASSDRDRDYGYTF	TGTGCCAGTAGTGACCGGGACAGGGACTATGGCTACACCTTC
TRBV6-6	many	TRBJ1-5	-	CASSYSDRDNQPQHF	TGTGCCAGCAGTTACTCGGACAGAGACAATCAGCCCCAGCATTTT
TRBV28	many	TRBJ2-5	-	CASRTSGEQETQYF	TGTGCCAGCAGGACCTCAGGGGAGCAGGAGACCCAGTACTTC
TRBV18	-	TRBJ2-3	TRBD1	CASSRDRGDTQYF	TGTGCCAGCTCACGGGACAGGGGAGATACGCAGTATTTT
TRBV12-3/TRBV12-4	few	TRBJ1-4	-	CASSFREEKLFF	TGTGCCAGCAGTTTTCGGGAGGAAAAACTGTTTTTT
TRBV5-4	few	TRBJ2-3	-	CASSLLGGPGTDTQYF	TGTGCCAGCAGCTTGTTGGGGGGGCCTGGCACAGATACGCAGTATTTT
TRBV11-2	few	TRBJ2-3	-	CASSFRPSTDTQYF	TGTGCCAGCAGCTTTAGGCCTAGCACAGATACGCAGTATTTT
TRBV7-9	-	TRBJ2-7	-	CASSLGYSRGEQYF	TGTGCCAGCAGCTTGGGATACAGCAGGGGCGAGCAGTACTTC
TRBV12-3/TRBV12-4	few	TRBJ1-6	TRBD1	CASSPSGTDNSPLHF	TGTGCCAGCAGTCCTAGCGGGACAGATAATTCACCCCTCCACTTT
TRBV29-1	-	TRBJ2-3	TRBD2	CSLGRGREDTQYF	TGCAGCCTTGGGAGGGGCCGTGAAGATACGCAGTATTTT
TRBV27	many	TRBJ2-5	-	CASSKPGRIQETQYF	TGTGCCAGCAGTAAACCGGGACGGATACAAGAGACCCAGTACTTC
TRBV5-1	-	TRBJ2-2	TRBD1	CASSLTGGDTGELFF	TGCGCCAGCAGCTTGACAGGGGGTGACACCGGGGAGCTGTTTTTT
TRBV20-1	many	TRBJ2-3	-	CSASRDSEPDTQYF	TGCAGTGCTTCCCGGGACTCCGAGCCAGATACGCAGTATTTT
TRBV11-2	many	TRBJ2-7	-	CASRETEVEQYF	TGTGCCAGCAGGGAAACAGAGGTCGAGCAGTACTTC
TRBV7-2	many	TRBJ1-5	-	CASSLMGPDSNQPQHF	TGTGCCAGCAGCTTAATGGGGCCGGATAGCAATCAGCCCCAGCATTTT
TRBV4-1	few	TRBJ2-1	TRBD1	CASSQGEGARNEQFF	TGCGCCAGCAGCCAAGGAGAGGGGGCCAGGAATGAGCAGTTCTTC
TRBV20-1	many	TRBJ2-3	-	CSASSINTQYF	TGCAGTGCTTCGTCAATTAATACGCAGTATTTT
TRBV5-1	-	TRBJ2-2	-	CASSLQQTNTGELFF	TGCGCCAGCAGCTTGCAACAGACGAACACCGGGGAGCTGTTTTTT
TRBV6-2/TRBV6-3	-	TRBJ1-5	-	CASSYFGYGNNQPQHF	TGTGCCAGCAGTTACTTTGGGTATGGAAACAATCAGCCCCAGCATTTT
TRBV2	-	TRBJ1-2	TRBD1	CATGRQGRDGYTF	TGTGCCACCGGGAGACAGGGAAGGGATGGCTACACCTTC
TRBV29-1	once	TRBJ1-5	-	CSVESGLNQPQHF	TGCAGCGTTGAATCAGGCCTCAATCAGCCCCAGCATTTT
TRBV10-3	-	TRBJ1-6	-	CAISESGAPLGSYNSPLHF	TGTGCCATCAGTGAGTCGGGGGCCCCGCTTGGGTCCTATAATTCACCCCTCCACTTT
TRBV10-2	few	TRBJ1-4	-	CASSEDSSEKLFF	TGCGCCAGCAGTGAGGACAGTTCTGAAAAACTGTTTTTT
TRBV6-5	few	TRBJ1-6	-	CASREDWGSSPLHF	TGTGCCAGCAGGGAGGACTGGGGGAGTTCACCCCTCCACTTT
TRBV6-2/TRBV6-3	-	TRBJ1-1	-	CASSYSGVSNTEAFF	TGTGCCAGCAGTTACTCGGGAGTCTCGAACACTGAAGCTTTCTTT
TRBV6-5	-	TRBJ2-3	TRBD2	CASSYRGGSSTDTQYF	TGTGCCAGCAGTTACCGCGGGGGGTCTAGCACAGATACGCAGTATTTT
TRBV27	many	TRBJ2-5	TRBD2	CASRGLAGGPKKTQYF	TGTGCCAGCAGGGGACTAGCGGGGGGTCCCAAGAAGACCCAGTACTTC
TRBV20-1	-	TRBJ1-1	-	CSARGPVGAFF	TGCAGTGCTCGTGGCCCGGTCGGCGCTTTCTTT
TRBV6-2/TRBV6-3	many	TRBJ2-6	TRBD1	CASSMGTGMVF	TGTGCCAGCAGTATGGGGACAGGGATGGTCTTC
TRBV7-2	few	TRBJ2-7	TRBD1	CASSLGAGTGSREQYF	TGTGCCAGCAGCCTAGGGGCCGGGACAGGAAGTCGCGAGCAGTACTTC
TRBV4-3	many	TRBJ2-1	TRBD2	CASSQVQAGEQFF	TGCGCCAGCAGCCAAGTGCAAGCGGGGGAGCAGTTCTTC
TRBV7-3	-	TRBJ1-1	-	CASSPIGGNSEAFF	TGTGCCAGCAGCCCCATTGGAGGTAACAGTGAAGCTTTCTTT
TRBV6-2/TRBV6-3	many	TRBJ2-3	-	CASRIPGSTDTQYF	TGTGCCAGCAGAATCCCCGGGAGCACAGATACGCAGTATTTT
TRBV19	-	TRBJ1-5	-	CASSTTKPGPSKGPQHF	TGTGCCAGTAGTACGACTAAGCCAGGACCCTCCAAAGGACCCCAGCATTTT
TRBV7-8	few	TRBJ2-5	TRBD2	CASSLRGDQETQYF	TGTGCCAGCAGCCTCCGGGGGGATCAAGAGACCCAGTACTTC
TRBV12-3/TRBV12-4	-	TRBJ2-7	-	CASSNRQASSYEQYF	TGTGCCAGCAGTAACCGACAGGCCAGCTCCTACGAGCAGTACTTC
TRBV6-5	-	TRBJ1-2	TRBD1	CASSSRTGAYGYTF	TGTGCCAGCAGTTCGAGGACAGGCGCCTATGGCTACACCTTC
TRBV7-3	few	TRBJ2-3	-	CASSPTGTRYTDTQYF	TGTGCCAGCAGCCCCACCGGGACCAGATACACAGATACGCAGTATTTT
TRBV6-1	-	TRBJ1-1	-	CASSEYRVGTEAFF	TGTGCCAGCAGTGAATACAGGGTAGGCACTGAAGCTTTCTTT
TRBV4-3	-	TRBJ2-4	TRBD2	CASSQDAGGSPGIQYF	TGCGCCAGCAGCCAAGACGCCGGGGGGTCCCCGGGCATTCAGTACTTC
TRBV3-1	many	TRBJ1-1	-	CASSQRGDTEAFF	TGTGCCAGCAGCCAGAGGGGAGACACTGAAGCTTTCTTT
TRBV6-6	many	TRBJ1-6	TRBD1	CASSYRQGNSPLHF	TGTGCCAGCAGTTACCGACAGGGAAATTCACCCCTCCACTTT
TRBV11-2	many	TRBJ2-1	-	CASSRSTGTNSYNEQFF	TGTGCCAGCAGTCGAAGTACCGGGACAAATTCCTACAATGAGCAGTTCTTC